This paragraph covers one T cell receptor beta chain sequence. The target antigen is unknown. The data stem from a study of shared clonotypes between healthy human individuals. Notes on the study in general: Against clonotypes common to all four donors, non-shared ones had lower generation probabilities.

Repertoires were generated with immunoSEQ multiplex PCR, while TCRdb's copy carries only in-frame clones and drops some. The sample lists 2 million to 2.5 million clones, around 92% occurring once. The CDR3 has 13 residues. Germline V gives CDR1 KGHSH, CDR2 LQKENI. The V end was cut by 3 bases, the J end by 5 bases, with 10 bases between. This receptor was obtained from a man aged 18 to 30 in good health. Some clones in this sample may be carry-over from other donors' samples. Sequencing was done on a sample of naive CD4+ T cells from PBMCs. Subset reported: CD45RA+ positively selected. V gene TRBV18 combines with J gene TRBJ1-2; D gene ambiguous. CDR3 sequence reads: CASSPADSYGYTF. In DNA, the CDR3 is TGTGCCAGCTCACCTGCGGACTCGTATGGCTACACCTTC.